Following are 8 T cell receptor beta chains from one sample sequenced in a study of human T cells and chemical hapten exposure. TCRdb reanalysed the RACE reads using MiXCR and keeps one entry per CDR3 protein. The sample holds around 100,000 distinct CDR3 sequences; roughly 9.6% are singletons and the top ten take 3% to 4%. Regarding time point: patch test 1, 2 weeks after DPC sensitization. Treatment defined: therapeutic diphenylcyclopropenone sensitization with weekly scalp DPC. The source material was whole blood, sampled in connection with sensitization to the hapten diphenylcyclopropenone (DPC). These receptors all stem from a woman aged 40 to 55 with alopecia areata. Some clones in this sample may be carry-over from other donors' samples.

At least ten counts were recorded for this clonotype. This chain connects TRBV20-1 to TRBJ1-5; 7 nucleotides match TRBD1. V lost 5 bases and J lost 6; bases outside the gene matches: 25. The CDR3 contains 19 residues. Per the germline V gene, CDR1 is DFQATT and CDR2 is SNEGSKA (reference sequence). CDR3 nucleotide sequence: TGCAGTGCTGTGTCCCGGGCCTCAGGGGGGCACAATGTGCGTCAGCCCCAGCATTTT. This gives the protein CSAVSRASGGHNVRQPQHF.

The rearrangement links TRBV18 to TRBJ1-3; 7 bases are a match to TRBD1. The CDR3 runs 13 residues. V dropped 3 bases and J dropped 4; count of bases not matched to a gene: 0. Germline CDR1 is KGHSH and CDR2 is LQKENI. CDR3 DNA sequence: TGTGCCAGCTCACCGGGACAGGGAAACACCATATATTTT. Encoded protein: CASSPGQGNTIYF.

This clonotype was picked up a small number of times. J is TRBJ1-1 and V is TRBV5-6; tentatively, D is TRBD1 (6 bases). The CDR3 totals 13 residues. The V end was cut by 1 base, the J end by 6 bases, with 10 bases between. Germline CDR1 reads SGHDT; CDR2 reads YYEEEE. The CDR3 loop is CASSLPSGAEAFF. Written as DNA, the CDR3 is TGTGCCAGCAGCTTGCCGTCAGGGGCTGAAGCTTTCTTT.

At least ten counts were recorded for this clonotype. This chain connects TRBV5-5 to TRBJ2-1, with TRBD2 identical over 8 bases. The CDR3 spans 15 residues. Germline V gene lookup returns CDR1 SGHKS and CDR2 YYEKEE (reference sequence). Trimming took 5 bases from V and 0 from J; bases not matched to a gene: 4. The CDR3 DNA is TGTGCCAGCAGTTCCAGCGGGGGCTCCTACAATGAGCAGTTCTTC. Translated: CASSSSGGSYNEQFF.

This clonotype was detected ten times or more. The chain has TRBV11-2 and TRBJ2-7; the D is unclear. V was pared by 3 bases and J by 6 bases, with 15 bases between. This CDR3 is built from 14 residues. The V gene's germline CDR1 is SGHAT and CDR2 FQNNGV. In DNA form, the CDR3 reads TGTGCCAGCAGCTTCATAGGGCGTAGTCCCGAGCAGTACTTC. Amino acids: CASSFIGRSPEQYF.

This clonotype was seen many times. The chain carries TRBV20-1 and TRBJ2-2; no clear D. The V gene's germline CDR1 is DFQATT and CDR2 SNEGSKA (reference sequence). The CDR3 is made up of 13 amino acids. V was trimmed by 5 bases and J by 2 bases, leaving 9 bases between them. CDR3: CSAGFQNTGELFF. The CDR3 coding sequence is TGCAGTGCTGGGTTCCAAAACACCGGGGAGCTGTTTTTT.

The chain employs TRBV27 and TRBJ2-7; TRBD2 agrees at 8 bases. Looked up from germline, CDR1 is MNHEY and CDR2 is SMNVEV (reference sequence). V shed 5 bases, J shed 3 bases, and the junction held 6 bases outside the gene matches. This CDR3 contains 14 residues. CDR3 sequence reads: CASSPGTRGYEQYF. The CDR3, as DNA: TGTGCCAGCAGTCCCGGGACTAGGGGCTACGAGCAGTACTTC.

This clonotype was observed a handful of times. Sequence at one end of the junction differs from germline and may be a read error. This sequence joins TRBV7-7 and TRBJ2-7; perhaps D is TRBD1 or TRBD2 (5 bases each). There are 12 residues in the CDR3. Germline values: CDR1 SSHAT, CDR2 FNYEAQ (reference sequence). In DNA form, the CDR3 reads TGTGCTAGCAGCCCCCGGGACGGAGGAGGGTACTTC. It translates to CASSPRDGGGYF.